The clone carrying this T cell receptor beta chain was detected once. What it binds is not known. This record comes from a study of cytotoxic CD8 clonotypes in ibrutinib-treated CLL. Study findings and constraints: Clonality showed a rise at ibrutinib response that reversed toward baseline at progression. Clonotypes that were public were uncommon, and they contracted or stayed stable on treatment.

Here immunoSEQ multiplex PCR was the method, and the copy in TCRdb shows in-frame clones only, minus some. The table records approximately 92,000 clones, roughly three quarters of them present only once. The germline V gene has CDR1 MNHNY and CDR2 SVGAGI (reference sequence). CDR3 length: 15 residues. Losses at the gene ends were 0 bases for V and 9 bases for J; bases not matched to a gene: 4. The chain is built from TRBV6-6 and TRBJ1-6; TRBD1 aligns across 8 bases. The sample in question was PBMCs, obtained after 24 months of ibrutinib treatment. The receptor's source is a human donor with chronic lymphocytic leukemia. The CDR3 DNA reads TGTGCCAGCAGTTACTCCGGACAGGGACCTTCACCCCTCCACTTT. Translated: CASSYSGQGPSPLHF.